This entry concerns a single T cell receptor beta chain. The data derive from a study of cytomegalovirus exposure and HLA in healthy donors. The CDR3 sequence is 13 residues long. Germline V gene sequence: CDR1 SGHTS, CDR2 YDEGEE. V lost 1 base to trimming and J lost 4 bases, with 9 bases between them. The method was immunoSEQ multiplex PCR; TCRdb's version includes in-frame clones alone and lacks a portion of them. The table lists about 49,000 clones, around 94% of them singletons. The chain combines TRBV5-8 with TRBJ2-7, with D uncertain. This sequence originates from a woman younger than 35 in good health and CMV-seropositive. Sequencing used PBMCs. CDR3 nucleotides: TGTGCCAGCAGCTTGATGAGCGAGTACGAGCAGTACTTC. This codes for CASSLMSEYEQYF.